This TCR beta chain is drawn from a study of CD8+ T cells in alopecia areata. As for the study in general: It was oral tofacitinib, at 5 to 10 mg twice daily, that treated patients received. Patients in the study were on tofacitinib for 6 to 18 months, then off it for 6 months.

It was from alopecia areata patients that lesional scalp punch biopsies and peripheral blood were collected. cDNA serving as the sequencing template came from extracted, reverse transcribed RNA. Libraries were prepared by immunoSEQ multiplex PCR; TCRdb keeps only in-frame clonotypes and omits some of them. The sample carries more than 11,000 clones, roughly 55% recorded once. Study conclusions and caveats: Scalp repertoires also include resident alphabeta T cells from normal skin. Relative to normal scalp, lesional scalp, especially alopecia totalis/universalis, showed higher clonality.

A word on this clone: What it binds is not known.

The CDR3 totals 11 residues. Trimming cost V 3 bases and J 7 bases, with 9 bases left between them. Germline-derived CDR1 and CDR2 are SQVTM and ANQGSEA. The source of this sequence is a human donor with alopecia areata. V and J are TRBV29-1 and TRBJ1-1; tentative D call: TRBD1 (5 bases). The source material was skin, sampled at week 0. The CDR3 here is CSVEGQREAFF. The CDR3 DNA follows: TGCAGCGTTGAGGGGCAACGTGAAGCTTTCTTT.